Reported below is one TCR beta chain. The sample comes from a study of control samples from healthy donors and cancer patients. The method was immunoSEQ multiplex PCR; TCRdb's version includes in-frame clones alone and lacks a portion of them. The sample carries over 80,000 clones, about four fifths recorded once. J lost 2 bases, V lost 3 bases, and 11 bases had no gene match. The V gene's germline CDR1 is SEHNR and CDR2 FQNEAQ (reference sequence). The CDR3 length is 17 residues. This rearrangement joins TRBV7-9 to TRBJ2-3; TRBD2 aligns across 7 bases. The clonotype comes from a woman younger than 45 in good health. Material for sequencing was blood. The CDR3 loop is CASSFALASGDTDTQYF. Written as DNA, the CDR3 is TGTGCCAGCAGCTTCGCCCTAGCTAGCGGAGACACAGATACGCAGTATTTT.